This T cell receptor beta chain was obtained from a study of blood T cells in healthy people across ages (dated by TCRdb to the mid-2010s). For context, the study as a whole: In model experiments, template switching captured about one uniquely barcoded TCR beta cDNA molecule for every two T cells. To track age-related changes in TCR beta repertoire diversity, the study relied on deep sequencing normalized with unique cDNA molecular identifiers. For two donors (one aged 18 to 30 and one aged 80 or older), the study analyzed two additional independent replicas of 1 million unique cDNA reads from the same blood draw. Donors were grouped into four age groups: young (average 16 years), middle-aged (around 39), aged (approximately 67) and long-lived (just over 80). To avoid experimental bias, donors of different ages were distributed randomly across sequencing lanes. What the work shows at the level of the full study, not this receptor alone: Estimates of total diversity based on one million sequenced T cells were regarded as lower bounds and as underestimates. Donor CMV infection status was unknown, potentially confounding age-related changes in expanded clonotypes. Because profiling used bulk unsorted PBMCs, naive and antigen-experienced compartments could not be compared conclusively. A strong correlation was found between observed TCR beta diversity and the percentage of naive T cells measured by flow cytometry. As age increased, observed TCR beta diversity per million T cells dropped in a roughly linear way, and a significant reduction was already evident by age 40. Compared with the aged group, the long-lived group had more naive CD4+ T cells, fewer expanded clones and increased TCR diversity, suggesting age selection.

Of note for this clonotype: Its cognate antigen has yet to be identified. It has no much larger one-base neighbor in the sample; base qualities were not kept.

Library preparation used 5' RACE. Instrument used: Illumina HiSeq 2500. A second roughly 6 to 11 cycle PCR used a sample-barcoded 5' primer and a J-beta primer mix. Each TCR beta cDNA molecule received a unique molecular identifier from a template-switch 5' adaptor carrying 12 random nucleotides. Each sample yielded at least 2.5 million CDR3-containing paired-end reads. First-strand cDNA was synthesized from all RNA with the Mint cDNA synthesis kit, primed by a TRBC-specific oligonucleotide. Following uracil-DNA glycosylase treatment, a first 18-cycle PCR with universal primers M1SS and BC2_uni_R was performed on all cDNA. Regarding the original processing steps: For normalization, 1 million high-quality reads were randomly selected from each sample, with every read carrying a distinct molecular identifier. Reads sharing molecular identifiers were discarded rather than binned into consensus sequences. MiTCR, run with a Q25 quality threshold and the strictest error-elimination algorithm, handled CDR3 identification, clonotype clustering and error correction. A nonparametric unseen species model using Euler transformation provided a lower-bound estimate of total TCR beta diversity. Through fastp at Q25 and MiXCR, TCRdb rebuilt clones from the public reads, retaining in-frame beta chains. Rows with one shared CDR3 protein collapse into an entry with the most common genes and DNA. None of the V and J calls come from the authors' own analysis; TCRdb made them. This sample comprises roughly 680,000 distinct CDR3 sequences, over 40% of them detected only once. The top ten clonotypes cover about 13% of the sample.

The roughly 39 donors, aged 6 to 90 years, were systemically healthy Caucasian individuals from Russia. Each donor gave around 9.8 milliliters of peripheral blood, collected into EDTA-treated Vacutainer tubes. Ficoll-Paque density-gradient centrifugation was used to isolate PBMCs, with at least 6 million obtained per sample. Total RNA was extracted from PBMCs with Trizol reagent, with at least 6 micrograms obtained per sample. For every donor, flow cytometry on a PBMC aliquot measured the percentage of naive CD45RAhigh/CD27high T cells. The junction shows trimming of 5 bases on V and 9 bases on J, and the gene matches do not reach 13 bases of it. Spanning cysteine to phenylalanine, the CDR3 consists of 16 amino acids. Of all the DNA, just the CDR3 is kept, 48 bases in frame from base 1. From a lookup of the germline V gene, CDR1 and CDR2 are SNHLY and FYNNEI.

The rearranged chain carries TRBV2 and TRBJ2-7; 13 of the junction bases match TRBD2. The receptor was derived from a woman of 80 years or more in good health. Sequences were obtained from blood. The CDR3 has the sequence CASSLSSGLAGRLQYF. The sequenced DNA is TGTGCCAGCAGTTTGTCGTCGGGACTAGCGGGACGATTGCAGTACTTC.